This record concerns one T cell receptor beta chain sequence. This clonotype was detected ten times or more. Which antigen it targets is not known. No per-base quality is available; no much larger clone lies one base away. The germline V gene (reference sequence) supplies CDR1 DFQATT and CDR2 SNEGSKA. Ends trimmed: V by 1 base, J by 7 bases; bases unmatched to a gene: 17. From the cysteine up to the phenylalanine, the CDR3 has a length of 17 residues. This entry keeps only the CDR3 DNA: 51 bases, framed from base 1. The TCR beta CDR3 regions were amplified from RNA transcripts. The TCR CDR3 was subjected to a first round of RT-PCR using the HTBI primer set and the Qiagen OneStep RT-PCR kit. Libraries were constructed in a second round of multiplex PCR, after which size selection and purification were performed. Sequencing of the libraries was done on an Illumina HiSeq2000 using paired-end 100 bp reads. The published analysis was carried out like this. SOAPnuke was used to process the raw data, throwing out any read that contained adapters or uncalled bases, had a mean Phred below 15, or lacked an exact constant-primer or identifier match. High-quality paired reads were merged with COPE v1.2.5, and unique nucleotide sequences were defined as clonotypes. MiTCR v1.1 was used to align clonotypes to the IMGT TRBV, TRBD and TRBJ reference segments. The analysis included only V-J combinations with a frequency above 0.0001, which together covered about 99% of the repertoires. The TCS score was defined as F50 (clonal expansion) divided by E x V (chaos), with BLOSUM62-based TCRdist calculated between CDR3 peptides within each V-J. Welch's t-statistics and random forest reduced around 550 V-J features to around 14, which were used in a naive Bayes classifier (R e1071). TCRdb trimmed the raw reads at Q25, called clones with MiXCR and kept productive beta chains. Each entry merges the rows of one CDR3 protein and shows their most common DNA and genes. The V and J calls and clone size come from TCRdb's table, not from the authors' own analysis. Here the sample has 500,000 to 550,000 distinct CDR3 sequences; more than 20% occur a single time. The ten most abundant clones make up about 26% of the sample.

These data come from a study of T cells in Graves' hyperthyroidism and ophthalmopathy (dated by TCRdb to the late 2010s). Background for the entire study: Peripheral blood samples were taken at initial diagnosis, before any treatment was given. Once sampling was done, hyperthyroidism patients were given methimazole at a starting dose of 30 mg daily, whereas ophthalmopathy patients were given high-dose intravenous methylprednisolone. Thyroid tissue and blood T-cell repertoires from more than 5 Graves' hyperthyroidism patients were also compared in the study. The approximately 100 discovery patients were randomly split 7:3 into training and test sets. Prospective prediction of ophthalmopathy was tested in an independent validation cohort consisting of roughly 20 hyperthyroidism patients and around 16 patients who later progressed to ophthalmopathy. The paper describes TCR Vbeta CDR3 sequencing of 120 to 150 peripheral blood samples, made up of some 40 ophthalmopathy patients, 70 to 75 hyperthyroidism patients and 17 progressor patients. To identify distinguishing TCR V-J signatures, a discovery cohort of 95 to 100 patients was used, comprising 40 to 45 with Graves' ophthalmopathy and under 60 with stable Graves' hyperthyroidism. On the study overall, not on this receptor specifically: Most expanded thyroid clonotypes (frequency above 0.001) were also detected in blood, suggesting blood repertoires may reflect thyroid immune responses. No statistical method was used to fix the sample size in advance, and group allocation was not hidden from the investigators. In validation, the model predicted progression to ophthalmopathy a median of approximately 6.3 months before onset, with 65% to 71% sensitivity and about 72% specificity. Ophthalmopathy was separated from stable hyperthyroidism by a 13 V-J signature model, with about 88% sensitivity and roughly 81% specificity obtained in cross-validation and 80%/75% obtained in testing.

Graves' hyperthyroidism was defined as stable when no progression to ophthalmopathy occurred over 18 months of follow-up. Hyperthyroidism patients were newly diagnosed, had a disease duration of under 2 months, and were aged 18 to 65 years. Patients with uncontrolled infections, other autoimmune diseases, pregnancy or lactation were excluded. Diagnoses were established on the basis of clinical symptoms, serum thyroxine and TRAb, thyroid ultrasound, and orbital computed tomography. Ficoll-Paque density gradient centrifugation was used to isolate PBMCs from around 10 ml of fresh peripheral blood. Total RNA was extracted using Trizol reagent, and RNA quality was assessed on an Agilent 2100 Bioanalyzer.

This chain is built from TRBV20-1 and TRBJ2-5; 8 bases in the junction line up with TRBD2. The sample comprised blood. The origin of this receptor is a man in his late teens or twenties with Graves' hyperthyroidism. CDR3 sequence: CSARAGPWRGVYGTQYF. Read as DNA, the sequence is TGCAGTGCTAGAGCCGGTCCGTGGCGGGGGGTTTACGGGACCCAGTACTTC.